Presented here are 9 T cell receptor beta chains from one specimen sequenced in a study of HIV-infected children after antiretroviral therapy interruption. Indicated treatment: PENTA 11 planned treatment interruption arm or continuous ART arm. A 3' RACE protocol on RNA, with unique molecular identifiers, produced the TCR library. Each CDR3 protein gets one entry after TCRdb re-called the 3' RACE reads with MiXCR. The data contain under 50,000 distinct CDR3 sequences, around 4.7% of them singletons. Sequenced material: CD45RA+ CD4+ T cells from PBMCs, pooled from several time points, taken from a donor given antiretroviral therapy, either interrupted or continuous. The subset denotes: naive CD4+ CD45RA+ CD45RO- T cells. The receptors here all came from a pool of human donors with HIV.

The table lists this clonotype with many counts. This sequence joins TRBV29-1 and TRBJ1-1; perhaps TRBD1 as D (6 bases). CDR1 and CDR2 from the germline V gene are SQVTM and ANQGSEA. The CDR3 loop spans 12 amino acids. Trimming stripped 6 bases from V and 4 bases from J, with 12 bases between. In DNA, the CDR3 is TGCAGCGTGCAGGGGTTTGTCACTGAAGCTTTCTTT. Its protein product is CSVQGFVTEAFF.

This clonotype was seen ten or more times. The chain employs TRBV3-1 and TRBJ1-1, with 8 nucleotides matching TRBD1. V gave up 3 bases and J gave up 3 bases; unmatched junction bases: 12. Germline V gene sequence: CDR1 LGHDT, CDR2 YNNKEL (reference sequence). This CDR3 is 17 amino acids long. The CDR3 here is CASSQDRVQGWDTEAFF. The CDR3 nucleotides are TGTGCCAGCAGCCAGGACAGGGTTCAAGGGTGGGACACTGAAGCTTTCTTT.

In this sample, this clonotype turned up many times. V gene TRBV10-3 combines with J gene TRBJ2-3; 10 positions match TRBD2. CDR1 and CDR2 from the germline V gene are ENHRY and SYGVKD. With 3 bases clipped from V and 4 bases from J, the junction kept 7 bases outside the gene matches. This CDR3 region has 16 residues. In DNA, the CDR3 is TGTGCCATCAGTGACCTACTAGCGGGGAAGGCAGATACGCAGTATTTT. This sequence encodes CAISDLLAGKADTQYF.

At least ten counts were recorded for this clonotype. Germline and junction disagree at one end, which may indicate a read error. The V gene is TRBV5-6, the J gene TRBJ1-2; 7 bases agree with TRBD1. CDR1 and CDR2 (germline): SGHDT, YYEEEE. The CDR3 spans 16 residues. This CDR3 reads CASTLLTGTYQWGYTF. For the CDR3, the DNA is TGTGCCAGCACCTTGCTGACAGGGACCTACCAATGGGGCTACACCTTC.

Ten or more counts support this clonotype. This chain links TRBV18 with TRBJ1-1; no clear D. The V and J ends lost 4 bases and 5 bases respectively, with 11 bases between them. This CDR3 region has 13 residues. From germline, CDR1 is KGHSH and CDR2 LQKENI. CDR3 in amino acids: CASSQVSGTEAFF. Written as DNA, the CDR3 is TGTGCCAGCTCACAGGTAAGCGGAACTGAAGCTTTCTTT.

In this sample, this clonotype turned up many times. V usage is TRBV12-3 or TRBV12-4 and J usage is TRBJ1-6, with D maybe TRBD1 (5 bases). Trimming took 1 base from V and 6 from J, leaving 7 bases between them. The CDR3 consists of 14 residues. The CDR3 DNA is TGTGCCAGCAGTTTAGAACAGGTTAATTCACCCCTCCACTTT. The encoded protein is CASSLEQVNSPLHF.

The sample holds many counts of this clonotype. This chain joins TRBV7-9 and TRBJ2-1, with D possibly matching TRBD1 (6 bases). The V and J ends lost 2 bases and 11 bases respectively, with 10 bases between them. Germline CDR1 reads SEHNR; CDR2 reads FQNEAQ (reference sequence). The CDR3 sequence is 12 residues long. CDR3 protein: CASSLLTGKQFF. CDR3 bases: TGTGCCAGCAGCTTACTAACAGGGAAGCAGTTCTTC. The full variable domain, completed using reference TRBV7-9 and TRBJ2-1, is DTGVSQNPRHKITKRGQNVTFRCDPISEHNRLYWYRQTLGQGPEFLTYFQNEAQLEKSRLLSDRFSAERPKGSFSTLEIQRTEQGDSAMYLCASSLLTGKQFFGPGTRLTVL.

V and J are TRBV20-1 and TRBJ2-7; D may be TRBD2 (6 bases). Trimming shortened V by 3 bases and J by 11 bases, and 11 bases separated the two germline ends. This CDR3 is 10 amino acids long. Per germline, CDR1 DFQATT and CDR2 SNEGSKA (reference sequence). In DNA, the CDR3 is TGCAGTGCTAGGCGGGAAGCCGAGTACTTC. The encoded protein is CSARREAEYF.

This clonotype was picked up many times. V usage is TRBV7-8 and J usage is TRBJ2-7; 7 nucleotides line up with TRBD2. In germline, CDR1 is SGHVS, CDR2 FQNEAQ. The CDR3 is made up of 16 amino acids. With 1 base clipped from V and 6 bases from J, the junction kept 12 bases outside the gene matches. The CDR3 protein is CASSLGITFGEGEQYF. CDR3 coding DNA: TGTGCCAGCAGCTTAGGGATAACGTTTGGGGAGGGCGAGCAGTACTTC.